The clone carrying this T cell receptor beta chain was counted a few times. Its antigen is unknown. The sample originates from a study of T cells in Graves' hyperthyroidism and ophthalmopathy. Study-wide background: Peripheral blood was taken when the disease was first diagnosed, before any treatment began. Findings and limits, study-wide: Researchers found most expanded thyroid clonotypes above 0.001 in blood as well.

CDR1 and CDR2 (germline): SGHTA, FQGTGA. This CDR3 contains 14 residues. J was trimmed by 8 bases and V by 5 bases; bases with no gene match: 9. Amplified TCR beta CDR3 regions derived from RNA transcripts. HTBI primers were employed in a first-round RT-PCR of the TCR CDR3. Each CDR3 protein is one row after TCRdb ran MiXCR on the multiplex PCR reads. This sample has under 450,000 distinct CDR3 sequences, with 15% to 17% found just once. Subjects aged 18 to 65 presented with newly diagnosed hyperthyroidism of less than 2 months' duration. Source material: blood. The chain couples TRBV7-3 to TRBJ1-1; 9 nucleotides agree with TRBD1. The sequence came from a woman aged 18-30 years with Graves' hyperthyroidism. The CDR3 DNA reads as TGTGCCAGCAGCGAACAGGGGGCCAATCCCGAAGCTTTCTTT. Translating it yields CASSEQGANPEAFF.